This T cell receptor beta chain comes out of a study of T cell responses to AZD1222 COVID-19 vaccine. Study results and caveats: The donor group comprised mostly white British people and more females; the analysis possibly underestimated clonal diversity. There were vaccine-associated CD4 TCRs across spike, dominant at 160-218 and 743-854. Seropositive AZD1222 recipients at baseline numbered only five to seven.

Clones were sequenced by immunoSEQ multiplex PCR, and TCRdb holds only the in-frame ones, with some missing. The sample lists about 140,000 clones, roughly 92% occurring once. This CDR3 is built from 12 residues. The ends were cut back, 5 bases at V and 6 bases at J, with 10 bases in the middle. About this clone: The antigen remains undetermined.

The sequenced sample was peripheral blood, obtained on day 0 of AZD1222 vaccination. This TCR came from an adult in good health. The V call is TRBV12-3 or TRBV12-4, the J call TRBJ1-1; no firm D call. CDR3 residues: CASSPLRSEAFF. In nucleotides, the CDR3 is TGTGCCAGCAGTCCACTAAGGTCTGAAGCTTTCTTT.